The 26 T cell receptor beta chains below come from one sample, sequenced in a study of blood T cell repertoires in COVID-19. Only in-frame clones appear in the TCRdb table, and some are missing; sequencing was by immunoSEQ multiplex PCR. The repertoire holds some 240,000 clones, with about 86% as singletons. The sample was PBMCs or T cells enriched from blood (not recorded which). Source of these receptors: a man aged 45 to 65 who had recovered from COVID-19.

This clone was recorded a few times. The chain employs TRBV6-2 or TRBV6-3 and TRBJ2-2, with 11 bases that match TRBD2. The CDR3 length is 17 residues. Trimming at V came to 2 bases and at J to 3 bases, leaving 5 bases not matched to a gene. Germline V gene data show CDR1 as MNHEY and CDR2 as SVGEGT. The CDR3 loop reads CASSYGGLAVDTGELFF. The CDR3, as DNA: TGTGCCAGCAGTTACGGGGGACTAGCGGTAGACACCGGGGAGCTGTTTTTT.

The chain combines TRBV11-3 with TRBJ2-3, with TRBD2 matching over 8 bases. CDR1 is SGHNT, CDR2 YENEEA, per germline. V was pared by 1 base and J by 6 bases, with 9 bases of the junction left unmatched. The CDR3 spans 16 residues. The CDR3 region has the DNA TGTGCCAGCAGCTTAGGAGCGCGGGGGGCCGGGGATACGCAGTATTTT. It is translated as CASSLGARGAGDTQYF.

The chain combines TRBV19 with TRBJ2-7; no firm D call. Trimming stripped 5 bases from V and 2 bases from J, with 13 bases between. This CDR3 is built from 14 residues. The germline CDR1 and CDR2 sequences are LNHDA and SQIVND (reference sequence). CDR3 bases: TGTGCCAGTAGTGCACCGAGGAACCCCTACGAGCAGTACTTC. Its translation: CASSAPRNPYEQYF.

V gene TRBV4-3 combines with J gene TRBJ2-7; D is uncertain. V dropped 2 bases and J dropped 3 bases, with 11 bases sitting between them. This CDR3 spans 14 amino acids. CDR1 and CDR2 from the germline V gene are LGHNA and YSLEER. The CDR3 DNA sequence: TGCGCCAGCAGCCAAATATCCGGGTTCTACGAGCAGTACTTC. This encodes CASSQISGFYEQYF.

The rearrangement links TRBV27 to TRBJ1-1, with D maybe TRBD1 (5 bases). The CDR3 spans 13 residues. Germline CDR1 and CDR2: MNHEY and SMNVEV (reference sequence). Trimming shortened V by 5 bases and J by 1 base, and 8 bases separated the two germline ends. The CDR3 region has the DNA TGTGCCAGCAGTCTACAGGCGAACACTGAAGCTTTCTTT. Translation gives CASSLQANTEAFF.

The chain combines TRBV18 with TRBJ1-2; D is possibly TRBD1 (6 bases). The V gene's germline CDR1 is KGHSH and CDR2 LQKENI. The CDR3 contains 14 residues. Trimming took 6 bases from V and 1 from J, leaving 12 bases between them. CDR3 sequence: CASSRQDINYGYTF. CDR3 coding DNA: TGTGCCAGCTCCCGACAGGACATTAACTATGGCTACACCTTC.

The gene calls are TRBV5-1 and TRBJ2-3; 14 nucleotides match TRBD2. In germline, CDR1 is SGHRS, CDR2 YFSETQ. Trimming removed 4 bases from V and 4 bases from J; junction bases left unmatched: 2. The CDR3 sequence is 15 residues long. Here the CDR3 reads CASSAGLAGADTQYF. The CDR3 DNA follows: TGCGCCAGCAGCGCGGGACTAGCGGGGGCAGATACGCAGTATTTT.

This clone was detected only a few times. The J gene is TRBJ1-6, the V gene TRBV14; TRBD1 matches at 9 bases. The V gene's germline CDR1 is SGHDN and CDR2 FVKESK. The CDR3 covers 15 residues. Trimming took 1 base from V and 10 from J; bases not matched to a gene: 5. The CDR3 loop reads CASSQAGTGWSPLHF. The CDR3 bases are TGTGCCAGCAGCCAAGCCGGGACAGGGTGGTCACCCCTCCACTTT.

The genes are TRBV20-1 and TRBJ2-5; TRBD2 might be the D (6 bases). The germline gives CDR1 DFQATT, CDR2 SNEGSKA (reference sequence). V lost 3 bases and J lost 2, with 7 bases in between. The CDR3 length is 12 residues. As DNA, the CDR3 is TGCAGTGCTAGTCGGGAGCAAGAGACCCAGTACTTC. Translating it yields CSASREQETQYF.

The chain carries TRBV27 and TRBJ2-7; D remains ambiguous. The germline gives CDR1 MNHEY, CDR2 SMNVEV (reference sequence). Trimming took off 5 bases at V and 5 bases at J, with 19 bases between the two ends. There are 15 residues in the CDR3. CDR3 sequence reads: CASSPTTAGFHEQYF. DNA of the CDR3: TGTGCCAGCAGTCCAACCACTGCCGGGTTCCACGAGCAGTACTTC.

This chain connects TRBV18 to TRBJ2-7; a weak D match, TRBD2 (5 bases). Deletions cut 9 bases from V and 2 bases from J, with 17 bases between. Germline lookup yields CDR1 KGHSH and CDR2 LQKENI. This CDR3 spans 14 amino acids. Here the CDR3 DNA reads TGTGCCAGAGACGGGGAGCTGGATCCCTACGAGCAGTACTTC. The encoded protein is CARDGELDPYEQYF.

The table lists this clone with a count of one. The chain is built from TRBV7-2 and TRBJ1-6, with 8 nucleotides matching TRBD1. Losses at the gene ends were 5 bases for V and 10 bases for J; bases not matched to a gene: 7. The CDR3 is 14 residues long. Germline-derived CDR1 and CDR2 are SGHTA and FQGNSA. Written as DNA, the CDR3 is TGTGCCAGCAGCCCCGGGACAGGCCAATCACCCCTCCACTTT. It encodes CASSPGTGQSPLHF.

The CDR3 protein is CASSLGAVNTEAFF. CDR3 DNA sequence: TGTGCCAGCAGCTTAGGGGCTGTTAACACTGAAGCTTTCTTT. The V and J genes are TRBV5-5 and TRBJ1-1; the D gene is possibly TRBD1 (5 bases). Trimming pared 2 bases from V and 2 bases from J, leaving 10 bases between. Looked up from germline, CDR1 is SGHKS and CDR2 is YYEKEE (reference sequence). This CDR3 comprises 14 residues.

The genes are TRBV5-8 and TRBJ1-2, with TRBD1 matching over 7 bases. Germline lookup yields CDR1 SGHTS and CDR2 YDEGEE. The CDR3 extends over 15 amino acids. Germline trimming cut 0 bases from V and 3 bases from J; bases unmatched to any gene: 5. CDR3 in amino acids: CASSLAVQGYYGYTF. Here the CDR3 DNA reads TGTGCCAGCAGCTTGGCAGTACAGGGGTACTATGGCTACACCTTC.

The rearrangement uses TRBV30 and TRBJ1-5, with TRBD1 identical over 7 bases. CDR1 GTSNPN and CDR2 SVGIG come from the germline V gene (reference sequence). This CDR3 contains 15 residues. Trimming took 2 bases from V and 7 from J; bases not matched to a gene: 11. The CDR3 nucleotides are TGTGCCTGGAGTCTCGGACAGGCCGGAGGACAGCCCCAGCATTTT. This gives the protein CAWSLGQAGGQPQHF.

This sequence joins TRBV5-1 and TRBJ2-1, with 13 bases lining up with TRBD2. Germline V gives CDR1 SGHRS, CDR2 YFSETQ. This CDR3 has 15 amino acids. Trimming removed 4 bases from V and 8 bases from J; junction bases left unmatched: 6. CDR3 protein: CASSIGLAGVDEQFF. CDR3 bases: TGCGCCAGCAGCATCGGACTAGCGGGAGTGGATGAGCAGTTCTTC. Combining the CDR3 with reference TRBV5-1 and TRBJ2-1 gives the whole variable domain KAGVTQTPRYLIKTRGQQVTLSCSPISGHRSVSWYQQTPGQGLQFLFEYFSETQRNKGNFPGRFSGRQFSNSRSEMNVSTLELGDSALYLCASSIGLAGVDEQFFGPGTRLTVL.

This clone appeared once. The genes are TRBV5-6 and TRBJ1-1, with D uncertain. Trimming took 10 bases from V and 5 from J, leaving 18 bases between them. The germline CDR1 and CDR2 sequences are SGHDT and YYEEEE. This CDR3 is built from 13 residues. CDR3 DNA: TGTGCCGGGTCCAGCTTTACGCGGACTGAAGCTTTCTTT. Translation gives CAGSSFTRTEAFF.

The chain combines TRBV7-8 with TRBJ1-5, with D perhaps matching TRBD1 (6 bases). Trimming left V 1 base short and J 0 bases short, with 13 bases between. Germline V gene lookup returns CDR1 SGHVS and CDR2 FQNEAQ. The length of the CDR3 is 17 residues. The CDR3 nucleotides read TGTGCCAGCAGCTTAGTATTGGGACAATATAGCAATCAGCCCCAGCATTTT. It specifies CASSLVLGQYSNQPQHF.

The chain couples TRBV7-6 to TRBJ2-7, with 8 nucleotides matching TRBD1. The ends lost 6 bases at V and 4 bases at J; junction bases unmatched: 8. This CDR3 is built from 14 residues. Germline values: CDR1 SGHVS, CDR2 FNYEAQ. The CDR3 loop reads CASSSGTGGYEQYF. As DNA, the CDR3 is TGTGCCAGCAGTTCCGGGACAGGAGGTTACGAGCAGTACTTC.

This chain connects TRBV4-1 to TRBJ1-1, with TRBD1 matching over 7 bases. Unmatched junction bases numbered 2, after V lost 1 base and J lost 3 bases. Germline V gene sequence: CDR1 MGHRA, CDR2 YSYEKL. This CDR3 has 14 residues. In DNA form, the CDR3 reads TGCGCCAGCAGCCAAGGGGGACAGTACACTGAAGCTTTCTTT. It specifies CASSQGGQYTEAFF.

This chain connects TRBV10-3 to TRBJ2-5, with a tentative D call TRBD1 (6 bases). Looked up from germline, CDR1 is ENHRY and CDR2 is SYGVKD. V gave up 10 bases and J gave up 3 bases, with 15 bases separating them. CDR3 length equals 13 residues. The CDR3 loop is CATEGQLKETQYF. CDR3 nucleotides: TGTGCCACCGAAGGACAGCTAAAAGAGACCCAGTACTTC.

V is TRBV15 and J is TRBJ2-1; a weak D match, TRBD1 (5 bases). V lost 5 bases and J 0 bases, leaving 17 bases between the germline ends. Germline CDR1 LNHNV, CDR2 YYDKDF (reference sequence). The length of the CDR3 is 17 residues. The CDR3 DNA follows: TGTGCCACCAGCGGGTTGACAGTTCCACCCTCCTACAATGAGCAGTTCTTC. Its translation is CATSGLTVPPSYNEQFF.

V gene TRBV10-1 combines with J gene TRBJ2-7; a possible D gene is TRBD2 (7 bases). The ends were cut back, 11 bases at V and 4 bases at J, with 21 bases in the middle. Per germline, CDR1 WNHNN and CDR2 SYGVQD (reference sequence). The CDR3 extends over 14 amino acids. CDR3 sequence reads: CAALGAGELYEQYF. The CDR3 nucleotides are TGCGCCGCGTTGGGGGCGGGAGAGTTGTACGAGCAGTACTTC.

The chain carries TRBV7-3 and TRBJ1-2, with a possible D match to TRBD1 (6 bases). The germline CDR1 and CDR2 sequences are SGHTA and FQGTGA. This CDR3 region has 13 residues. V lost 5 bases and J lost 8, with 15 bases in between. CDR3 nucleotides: TGTGCCAGCAGCGTACAGACAGGAGACGGCTACACCTTC. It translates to CASSVQTGDGYTF.

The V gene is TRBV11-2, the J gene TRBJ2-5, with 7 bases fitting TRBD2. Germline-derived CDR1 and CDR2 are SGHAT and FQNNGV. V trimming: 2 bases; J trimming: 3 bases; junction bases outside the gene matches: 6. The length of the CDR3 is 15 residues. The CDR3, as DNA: TGTGCCAGCAGCTTATCTGGGGGGAGGGAAGAGACCCAGTACTTC. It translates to CASSLSGGREETQYF.

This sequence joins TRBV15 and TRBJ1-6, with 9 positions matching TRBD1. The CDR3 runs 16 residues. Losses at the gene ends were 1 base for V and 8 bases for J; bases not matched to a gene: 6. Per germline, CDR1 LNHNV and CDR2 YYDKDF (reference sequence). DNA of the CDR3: TGTGCCACCAGCAGAGCTAGGCGACAGGGGGATTCACCCCTCCACTTT. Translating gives CATSRARRQGDSPLHF.